This is a list of T cell receptor beta chains from one sample in a study of PD-L1 blockade in urothelial cancer. Only in-frame clones appear in the TCRdb table, and some are missing; sequencing was by immunoSEQ multiplex PCR. The repertoire holds 90,000 to 130,000 clones, with more than 85% as singletons. Sample: PBMCs, taken around atezolizumab (anti-PD-L1) treatment. These receptors originate from a man aged 60-69 years with urothelial cancer. CDR3s include the opening cysteine and the closing phenylalanine or tryptophan. A D gene is named only where the DNA matches it firmly. For some rows the clone size is stated as once, few or many, or as a class when expanded; others skip it.

clone_size	j_call	d_call	v_call	cdr3_aa	cdr3_nt
NA	TRBJ2-3	NA	TRBV4-3	CASSQGAATSTDTQYF	TGCGCCAGCAGCCAGGGAGCGGCTACTAGCACAGATACGCAGTATTTT
NA	TRBJ2-7	TRBD2	TRBV9	CASSVGIAGVPYEQYF	TGTGCCAGCAGCGTAGGAATAGCGGGAGTCCCCTACGAGCAGTACTTC
NA	TRBJ1-5	NA	TRBV2	CASSESRGSGPQHF	TGTGCCAGCAGTGAGTCCAGGGGTTCAGGTCCCCAGCATTTT
NA	TRBJ2-1	TRBD1	TRBV18	CASSPRDRVDNEQFF	TGTGCCAGCTCACCCCGGGACAGGGTTGACAATGAGCAGTTCTTC
NA	TRBJ1-5	TRBD1	TRBV30	CAWSPREGTGFGQPQHF	TGTGCCTGGAGTCCCCGTGAGGGGACAGGGTTTGGCCAGCCCCAGCATTTT
once	TRBJ2-5	TRBD1	TRBV14	CASSLFRPGQGTETQYF	TGTGCCAGCAGCCTTTTTAGACCGGGACAGGGAACCGAGACCCAGTACTTC
NA	TRBJ2-2	NA	TRBV7-2	CASSYQGLTGELFF	TGTGCCAGCAGCTACCAGGGTCTCACCGGGGAGCTGTTTTTT
NA	TRBJ2-2	TRBD2	TRBV7-8	CASSLVAGANTGELFF	TGTGCCAGCAGCTTGGTAGCGGGTGCGAACACCGGGGAGCTGTTTTTT
NA	TRBJ2-7	TRBD1	TRBV7-9	CASSLAGTASYEQYF	TGTGCCAGCAGCTTAGCGGGGACAGCCTCCTACGAGCAGTACTTC
NA	TRBJ1-3	NA	TRBV9	CASSVDLRPTNTIYF	TGTGCCAGCAGCGTAGACCTCAGGCCTACAAACACCATATATTTT
NA	TRBJ2-2	NA	TRBV18	CASSPSVGTGELFF	TGTGCCAGCTCACCTAGCGTTGGCACCGGGGAGCTGTTTTTT
NA	TRBJ2-3	TRBD2	TRBV2	CASTKTGTSGGTDTQYF	TGTGCCAGCACCAAAACCGGGACTAGCGGGGGAACAGATACGCAGTATTTT
NA	TRBJ2-1	TRBD2	TRBV5-1	CASSGSGGRYNEQFF	TGCGCCAGCAGCGGTAGCGGGGGCCGCTACAATGAGCAGTTCTTC
NA	TRBJ2-2	NA	TRBV7-2	CASSLSGSPDTGELFF	TGTGCCAGCAGCTTATCAGGATCCCCGGACACCGGGGAGCTGTTTTTT
NA	TRBJ1-1	NA	TRBV9	CASSVISSETAFF	TGTGCCAGCAGCGTAATAAGTAGCGAGACGGCTTTCTTT
NA	TRBJ1-3	TRBD1	TRBV7-8	CASSLGRGPSSGNTIYF	TGTGCCAGCAGCTTAGGGAGGGGGCCTTCCTCTGGAAACACCATATATTTT
once	TRBJ2-1	TRBD2	TRBV10-1	CASSAPGLADNEQFF	TGCGCCAGCAGCGCACCGGGACTAGCGGACAATGAGCAGTTCTTC
NA	TRBJ1-1	NA	TRBV2	CASREAAANTEAFF	TGTGCCAGCAGAGAGGCGGCGGCGAACACTGAAGCTTTCTTT
NA	TRBJ2-1	NA	TRBV7-8	CASSLGKGEGEQFF	TGTGCCAGCAGCTTAGGAAAGGGGGAAGGTGAGCAGTTCTTC
NA	TRBJ2-7	NA	TRBV27	CASSLAGGTEYEQYF	TGTGCCAGCAGTTTAGCGGGCGGGACCGAGTACGAGCAGTACTTC
NA	TRBJ2-3	NA	TRBV7-8	CASSSRRDSSPDTQYF	TGTGCCAGCAGCTCGCGCCGGGACTCATCCCCAGATACGCAGTATTTT
NA	TRBJ2-7	TRBD2	TRBV10-3	CAISVRTRYSYEQYF	TGTGCCATCAGTGTGAGGACTAGATACTCCTACGAGCAGTACTTC
NA	TRBJ1-1	NA	TRBV19	CASSIVADRYTEAFF	TGTGCCAGTAGTATAGTGGCGGACAGATACACTGAAGCTTTCTTT
NA	TRBJ2-7	TRBD2	TRBV5-1	CASSPTTSGRAYEQYF	TGCGCCAGCAGCCCGACTACTAGCGGGAGGGCCTACGAGCAGTACTTC
NA	TRBJ1-2	NA	TRBV6-4	CASSSPGFPDGYTF	TGTGCCAGCAGTTCCCCAGGGTTCCCTGATGGCTACACCTTC
NA	TRBJ1-1	NA	TRBV19	CASSMRDTGVEAFF	TGTGCCAGTAGTATGAGGGACACCGGGGTTGAAGCTTTCTTT
once	TRBJ2-3	NA	TRBV11-3	CASSQGLSSDTQYF	TGTGCCAGCAGCCAGGGACTGTCCTCAGATACGCAGTATTTT
NA	TRBJ2-6	TRBD2	TRBV7-2	CASKTREGSGANVLTF	TGTGCCAGCAAGACAAGGGAGGGCTCTGGGGCCAACGTCCTGACTTTC
NA	TRBJ2-5	NA	TRBV4-3	CASSQDVSQETQYF	TGCGCCAGCAGCCAAGATGTCAGCCAAGAGACCCAGTACTTC